This T cell receptor beta chain stems from a study of beta chain features in type 1 diabetes. Background on the study: Examination of sorted cells across all samples involved over 85,000,000 cells. General study findings and limits: Researchers reported that naive, central memory and Treg TCRB repertoires appeared more similar in patients than in healthy donors. Fewer insertions but more deletions were seen at VDJ junctions in type 1 diabetes patients. Among patients with Type 1 diabetes, TCRB CDR3s were moderately but significantly shorter in every one of the four CD4+ subsets.

Reverse transcribing all isolated RNA meant expressed TCRB transcripts were sequenced. Sequencing used immunoSEQ multiplex PCR; TCRdb keeps in-frame clones, though not all of them. The table records over 650,000 clones, about an eighth of them present only once. This CDR3 has 14 residues. V lost 4 bases and J lost 4, with 11 bases in between. The germline CDR1 and CDR2 sequences are SGHRS and YFSETQ. Purity exceeded 95% in all sorted populations. This clone was seen just once. Antigen specificity is unknown. The source of this sequence is a man aged 18 to 30 with type 1 diabetes. The material sequenced was naive CD4+ T cells from blood. The rearrangement uses TRBV5-1 and TRBJ2-2, with D possibly called TRBD1 or TRBD2 (5 bases each). CDR3 DNA sequence: TGCGCCAGCAGCCTGGGACGGAGCACCGGGGAGCTGTTTTTT. Translated: CASSLGRSTGELFF.